This entry is about one T cell receptor (beta chain). Its antigen has not been determined. Within one base of it there is no much larger clone, and no base qualities were kept. This sample stems from a study of breast tumors, draining lymph nodes, adjacent tissues (dated by TCRdb to 2015 to 2016). About the investigation overall: TCR beta repertoires were compared across tumor, adjacent nontumor tissue and axillary lymph nodes obtained from breast cancer patients. The study aimed to assess the relationships and possible T-cell exchange between tumor, surrounding tissue and draining lymph node repertoires in human breast cancer. Overall study outcomes, separate from this receptor: The study presented the conclusion that tumor T cells originate in lymph nodes as consistent with a hypothesis, not as something directly demonstrated. The similarity between tumor and nontumor tissue repertoires was significantly greater in luminal-like breast cancer than in basal-like breast cancer. The data were judged consistent with most tumor T cells deriving from the lymph node and then expanding within tumor tissue. Tumor T-cell repertoires showed less diversity than lymph node repertoires and more diversity than nontumor tissue repertoires, and tumor T-cell repertoires showed preferential V and J gene usage.

Sequencing relied on an Illumina HiSeq 2000. TCR beta chain libraries were generated by multiplex PCR amplification. High-throughput sequencing was used to analyze the amplified TCR beta chain products. In TCRdb, the public reads were trimmed at Q25 with fastp and aligned with MiXCR, with productive beta chains retained. Every distinct CDR3 protein forms one entry, paired with its most common genes and DNA. The sample table contains approximately 11,000 distinct CDR3 sequences; only one count was recorded for less than 60% of them. About a third of the sample is taken by the ten largest. Reading the germline V gene (reference sequence) gives CDR1 LNHDA and CDR2 SQIVND. Inclusive of the bounding cysteine and phenylalanine, the CDR3 is 14 residues long. The DNA shown is the 42-base CDR3, in frame from base 1. Deletion took 5 bases off V and 6 bases off J, with a span of 17 bases between the germline ends.

The TCR sequence derives from a female donor with breast cancer. Some clones in this sample may be carry-over from other donors' samples. Source material: breast tumor tissue. The chain uses TRBV19 and TRBJ2-7; TRBD1 is a possible D gene, resting on 5 matching bases. The DNA reads TGTGCCAGTAGTCCCCAGGGCTTCCTGGGCGAGCAGTACTTC. The encoded protein is CASSPQGFLGEQYF.